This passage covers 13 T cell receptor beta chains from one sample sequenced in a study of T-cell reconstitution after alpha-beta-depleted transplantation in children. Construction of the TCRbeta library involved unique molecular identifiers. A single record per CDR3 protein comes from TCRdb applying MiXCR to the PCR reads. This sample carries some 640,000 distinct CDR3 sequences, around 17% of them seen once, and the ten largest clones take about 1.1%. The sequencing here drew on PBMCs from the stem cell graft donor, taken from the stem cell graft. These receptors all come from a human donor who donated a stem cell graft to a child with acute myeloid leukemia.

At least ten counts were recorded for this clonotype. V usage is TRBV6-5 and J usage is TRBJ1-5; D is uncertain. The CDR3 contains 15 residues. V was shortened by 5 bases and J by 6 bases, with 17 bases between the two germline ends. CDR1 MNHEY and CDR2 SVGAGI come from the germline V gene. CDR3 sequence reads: CASSPYKALSQPQHF. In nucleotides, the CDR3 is TGTGCCAGCAGTCCCTACAAGGCCCTGAGTCAGCCCCAGCATTTT.

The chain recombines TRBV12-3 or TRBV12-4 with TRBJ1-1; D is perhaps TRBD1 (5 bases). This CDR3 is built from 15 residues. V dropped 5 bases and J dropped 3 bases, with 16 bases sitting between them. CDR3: CASSHYDGGDTEAFF. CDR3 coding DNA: TGTGCCAGCAGTCACTACGACGGGGGGGACACTGAAGCTTTCTTT.

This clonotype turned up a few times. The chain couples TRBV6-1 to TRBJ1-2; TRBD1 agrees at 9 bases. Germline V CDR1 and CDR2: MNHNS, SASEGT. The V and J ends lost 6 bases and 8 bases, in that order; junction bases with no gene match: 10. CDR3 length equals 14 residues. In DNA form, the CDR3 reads TGTGCCAGCAGCCCCGGGACAGGGTTTGGCGGCTACACCTTC. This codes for CASSPGTGFGGYTF.

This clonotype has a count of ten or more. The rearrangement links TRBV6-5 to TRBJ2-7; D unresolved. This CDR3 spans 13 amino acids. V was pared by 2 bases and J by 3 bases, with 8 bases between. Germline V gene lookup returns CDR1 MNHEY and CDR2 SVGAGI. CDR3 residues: CASSYEANYEQYF. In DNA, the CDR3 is TGTGCCAGCAGTTACGAGGCTAACTACGAGCAGTACTTC.

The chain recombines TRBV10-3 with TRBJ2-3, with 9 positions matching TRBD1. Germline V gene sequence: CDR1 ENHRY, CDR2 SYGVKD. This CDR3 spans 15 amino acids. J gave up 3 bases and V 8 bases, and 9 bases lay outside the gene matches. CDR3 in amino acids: CAIGSGTGKTDTQYF. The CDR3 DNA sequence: TGTGCCATCGGGAGCGGGACAGGGAAAACAGATACGCAGTATTTT.

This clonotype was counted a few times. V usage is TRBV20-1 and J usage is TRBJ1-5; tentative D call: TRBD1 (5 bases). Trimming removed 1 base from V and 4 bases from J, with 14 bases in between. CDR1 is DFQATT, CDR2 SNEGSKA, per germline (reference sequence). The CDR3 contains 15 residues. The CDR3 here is CSARVRGGRNQPQHF. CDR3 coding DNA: TGCAGTGCTAGAGTACGGGGGGGAAGAAATCAGCCCCAGCATTTT.

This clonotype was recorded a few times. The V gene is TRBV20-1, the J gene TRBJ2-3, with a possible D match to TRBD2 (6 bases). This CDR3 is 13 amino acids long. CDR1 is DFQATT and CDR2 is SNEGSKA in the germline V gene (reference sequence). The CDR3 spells CSPGGPSTDTQYF. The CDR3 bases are TGCAGCCCCGGGGGACCCAGCACAGATACGCAGTATTTT.

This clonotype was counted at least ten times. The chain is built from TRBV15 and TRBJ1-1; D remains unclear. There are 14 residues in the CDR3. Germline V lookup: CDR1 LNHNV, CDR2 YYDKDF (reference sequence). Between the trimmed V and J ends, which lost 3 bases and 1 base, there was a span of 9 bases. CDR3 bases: TGTGCCACCAGCAGTACTCGCGGGAACACTGAAGCTTTCTTT. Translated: CATSSTRGNTEAFF.

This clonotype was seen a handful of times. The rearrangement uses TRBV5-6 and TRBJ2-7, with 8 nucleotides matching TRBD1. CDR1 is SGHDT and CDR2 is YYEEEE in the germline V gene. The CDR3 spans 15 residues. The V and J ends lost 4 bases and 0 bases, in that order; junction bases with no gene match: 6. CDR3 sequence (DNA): TGTGCCAGCAGCCCTCAGGGGGCCCCCTCCTACGAGCAGTACGTC. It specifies CASSPQGAPSYEQYV.

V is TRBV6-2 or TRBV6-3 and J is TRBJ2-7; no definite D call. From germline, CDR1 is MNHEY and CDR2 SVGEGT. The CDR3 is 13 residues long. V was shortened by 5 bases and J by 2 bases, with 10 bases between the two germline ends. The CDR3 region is CASSQTATYEQYF. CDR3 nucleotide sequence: TGTGCCAGCAGTCAAACAGCTACCTACGAGCAGTACTTC.

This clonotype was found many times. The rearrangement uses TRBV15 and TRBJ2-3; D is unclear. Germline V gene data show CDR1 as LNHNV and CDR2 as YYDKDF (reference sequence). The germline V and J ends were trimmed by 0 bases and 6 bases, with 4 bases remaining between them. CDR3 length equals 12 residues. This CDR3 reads CATSRDLDTQYF. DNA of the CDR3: TGTGCCACCAGCAGAGATCTGGATACGCAGTATTTT.

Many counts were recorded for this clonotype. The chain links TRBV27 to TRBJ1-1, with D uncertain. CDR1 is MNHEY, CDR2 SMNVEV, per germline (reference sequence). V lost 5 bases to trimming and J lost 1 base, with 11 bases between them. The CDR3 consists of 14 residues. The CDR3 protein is CASSPVPSNTEAFF. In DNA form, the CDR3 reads TGTGCCAGCAGTCCAGTCCCCTCGAACACTGAAGCTTTCTTT.

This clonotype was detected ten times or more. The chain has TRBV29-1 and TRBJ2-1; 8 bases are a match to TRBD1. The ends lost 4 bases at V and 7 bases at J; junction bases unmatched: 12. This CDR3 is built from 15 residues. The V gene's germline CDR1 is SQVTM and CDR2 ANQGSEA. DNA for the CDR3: TGCAGCGTTGGGGCCCTACAGGGGGTGTTAAATGAGCAGTTCTTC. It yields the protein CSVGALQGVLNEQFF.